One and the same sample provided the 13 T cell receptor beta chains below, sequenced in a study of pediatric ulcerative colitis. Sequencing used immunoSEQ multiplex PCR; TCRdb keeps in-frame clones, though not all of them. The table shows more than 50,000 clones, with around 87% occurring only once. The source material was blood. Source of these receptors: a boy between 5 and 17 years old who was a control in a study of pediatric ulcerative colitis.

The V and J genes are TRBV5-6 and TRBJ2-3; 7 bases line up with TRBD1. Germline assignment: CDR1 SGHDT and CDR2 YYEEEE. V was pared by 0 bases and J by 2 bases, with 6 bases of the junction left unmatched. This CDR3 is built from 16 residues. The CDR3 reads CASSLVEGADTDTQYF. The CDR3 DNA reads TGTGCCAGCAGCTTGGTCGAGGGGGCAGACACAGATACGCAGTATTTT.

J is TRBJ2-1 and V is TRBV9; 9 bases agree with TRBD1. The CDR3 sequence is 16 residues long. V gave up 4 bases and J gave up 4 bases; unmatched junction bases: 9. CDR1 is SGDLS and CDR2 is YYNGEE in the germline V gene. The CDR3 spells CASSYTDGQGYNEQFF. The CDR3 coding sequence is TGTGCCAGCAGCTACACGGACGGACAGGGGTACAATGAGCAGTTCTTC. The full variable domain, rest sourced from reference TRBV9 and TRBJ2-1, is DSGVTQTPKHLITATGQRVTLRCSPRSGDLSVYWYQQSLDQGLQFLIQYYNGEERAKGNILERFSAQQFPDLHSELNLSSLELGDSALYFCASSYTDGQGYNEQFFGPGTRLTVL.

The chain uses TRBV5-1 and TRBJ2-1, with D possibly TRBD2 on 6 matching bases. The V end was cut by 4 bases, the J end by 7 bases, with 18 bases between. From germline, CDR1 is SGHRS and CDR2 YFSETQ. This CDR3 is built from 15 residues. The CDR3 reads CASSLGLRVDNEQFF. DNA of the CDR3: TGCGCCAGCAGCCTGGGACTCCGGGTTGATAATGAGCAGTTCTTC.

The chain links TRBV6-6 to TRBJ2-2; tentatively, D is TRBD1 (6 bases). Looked up from germline, CDR1 is MNHNY and CDR2 is SVGAGI (reference sequence). This CDR3 comprises 14 residues. V shed 6 bases and J shed 1 base, with 9 bases lying between them. The CDR3 region has the DNA TGTGCCAGCAGCCCGACAGGGAACACCGGGGAGCTGTTTTTT. Amino acid sequence: CASSPTGNTGELFF.

Only a few counts were recorded for this clone. This sequence joins TRBV7-3 and TRBJ1-2, with TRBD1 as a possible D gene (5 bases). The CDR3 extends over 13 amino acids. Trimming took 5 bases from V and 4 from J, leaving 11 bases between them. CDR1 and CDR2 (germline): SGHTA, FQGTGA. This chain's CDR3 is CASSPPTVYGYTF. The CDR3 nucleotides read TGTGCCAGCAGCCCACCGACAGTCTATGGCTACACCTTC.

The chain carries TRBV12-5 and TRBJ2-3; TRBD2 agrees at 8 bases. Germline loops: CDR1 LGHNT, CDR2 FRNRAP. The CDR3 length is 15 residues. Germline trimming cut 1 base from V and 0 bases from J; bases unmatched to any gene: 0. The CDR3 DNA follows: TGTGCTAGTGGTTTGGGACTAGCGAGCACAGATACGCAGTATTTT. Amino acid sequence: CASGLGLASTDTQYF.

The gene calls are TRBV5-6 and TRBJ1-5; maybe TRBD1 (6 bases). V lost 1 base and J lost 6, with 11 bases in between. The germline CDR1 and CDR2 sequences are SGHDT and YYEEEE. The CDR3 covers 14 residues. The CDR3 loop reads CASSLTGWSQPQHF. CDR3 sequence (DNA): TGTGCCAGCAGCTTGACAGGGTGGAGTCAGCCCCAGCATTTT. The full variable domain, in which reference TRBV5-6 and TRBJ1-5 provide the parts outside the CDR3, is DAGVTQSPTHLIKTRGQQVTLRCSPKSGHDTVSWYQQALGQGPQFIFQYYEEEERQRGNFPDRFSGHQFPNYSSELNVNALLLGDSALYLCASSLTGWSQPQHFGDGTRLSIL.

In its sample, this clone was seen once. The V gene is TRBV2, the J gene TRBJ1-3; 7 nucleotides line up with TRBD1. The V gene end was trimmed by 5 bases and the J gene end by 4 bases; junction bases not matched to a gene: 8. The CDR3 covers 15 residues. The germline gives CDR1 SNHLY, CDR2 FYNNEI. The CDR3 DNA is TGTGCCAGCAGTCTACAGGGGAGGACAGGAAACACCATATATTTT. Translation gives CASSLQGRTGNTIYF.

V is TRBV9 and J is TRBJ2-1; 10 positions agree with TRBD1. Germline V gene sequence: CDR1 SGDLS, CDR2 YYNGEE. J was trimmed by 7 bases and V by 7 bases; bases with no gene match: 11. The length of the CDR3 is 15 residues. The CDR3 DNA reads TGTGCCAGCGGAGATGGGGACAGGGGAACAAATGAGCAGTTCTTC. It translates to CASGDGDRGTNEQFF. The full variable domain, in which reference TRBV9 and TRBJ2-1 provide the parts outside the CDR3, is DSGVTQTPKHLITATGQRVTLRCSPRSGDLSVYWYQQSLDQGLQFLIQYYNGEERAKGNILERFSAQQFPDLHSELNLSSLELGDSALYFCASGDGDRGTNEQFFGPGTRLTVL.

The table lists this clone with a few counts. V is TRBV5-8 and J is TRBJ1-2; D remains ambiguous. V gave up 3 bases and J gave up 4 bases, with 7 bases separating them. The CDR3 is made up of 12 amino acids. Germline V lookup: CDR1 SGHTS, CDR2 YDEGEE. CDR3 DNA sequence: TGTGCCAGCAGCTCGCCCCGCTATGGCTACACCTTC. Protein product: CASSSPRYGYTF.

This clone came up once. Here the CDR3 DNA reads TGTGCAAGTCGCTTAGACGGAGGCTACACCTTC. Translation gives CASRLDGGYTF. This chain uses TRBV12-2 with TRBJ1-2. TRBV12-2 is termed a pseudogene. The CDR3 loop spans 11 amino acids.

The rearrangement uses TRBV4-3 and TRBJ1-2; a possible D gene is TRBD1 (5 bases). This CDR3 is 15 amino acids long. V lost 0 bases and J lost 5, with 13 bases in between. Germline values: CDR1 LGHNA, CDR2 YSLEER. This CDR3 is CASSQDTGRGYGYTF. CDR3 sequence (DNA): TGCGCCAGCAGCCAAGATACGGGGCGCGGATATGGCTACACCTTC.

The CDR3 reads CASSIPLGPAYNEQFF. The CDR3 nucleotides are TGTGCCAGTAGTATCCCCCTTGGTCCAGCTTACAATGAGCAGTTCTTC. The J gene is TRBJ2-1, the V gene TRBV19; D is undetermined. Germline V gene sequence: CDR1 LNHDA, CDR2 SQIVND (reference sequence). V lost 3 bases, J lost 4 bases, and 16 bases lay in between. This CDR3 is built from 16 residues.